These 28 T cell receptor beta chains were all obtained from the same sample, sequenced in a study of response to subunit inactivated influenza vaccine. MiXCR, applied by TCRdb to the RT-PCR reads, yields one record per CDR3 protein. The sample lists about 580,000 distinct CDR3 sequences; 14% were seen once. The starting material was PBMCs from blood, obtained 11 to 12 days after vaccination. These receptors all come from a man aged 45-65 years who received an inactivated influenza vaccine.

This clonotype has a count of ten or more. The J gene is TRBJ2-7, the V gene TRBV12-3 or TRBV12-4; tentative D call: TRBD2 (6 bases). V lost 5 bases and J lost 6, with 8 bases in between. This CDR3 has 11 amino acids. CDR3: CASSIGGEQYF. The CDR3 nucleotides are TGTGCCAGCAGTATCGGGGGCGAGCAGTACTTC.

The CDR3 loop reads CASSTGTTSADTQYF. CDR3 in DNA: TGTGCCAGCAGCACCGGGACAACTAGTGCAGATACGCAGTATTTT. V is TRBV2 and J is TRBJ2-3, with a weak D call TRBD1 (6 bases). Trimming left V 6 bases short and J 4 bases short, with 17 bases between. From germline, CDR1 is SNHLY and CDR2 FYNNEI. The CDR3 sequence is 15 residues long.

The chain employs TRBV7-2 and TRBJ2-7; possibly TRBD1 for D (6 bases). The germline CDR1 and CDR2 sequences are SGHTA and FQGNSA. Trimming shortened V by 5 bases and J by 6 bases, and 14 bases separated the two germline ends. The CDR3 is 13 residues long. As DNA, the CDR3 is TGTGCCAGCAGCGCAGCCTCAGGGGCCGAGCAGTACTTC. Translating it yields CASSAASGAEQYF.

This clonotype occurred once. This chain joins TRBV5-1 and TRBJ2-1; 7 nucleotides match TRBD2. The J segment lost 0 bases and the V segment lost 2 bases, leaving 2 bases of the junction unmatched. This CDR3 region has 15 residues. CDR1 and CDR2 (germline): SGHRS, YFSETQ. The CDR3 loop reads CASSFLAVSYNEQFF. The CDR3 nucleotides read TGCGCCAGCAGCTTTCTAGCGGTCTCCTACAATGAGCAGTTCTTC.

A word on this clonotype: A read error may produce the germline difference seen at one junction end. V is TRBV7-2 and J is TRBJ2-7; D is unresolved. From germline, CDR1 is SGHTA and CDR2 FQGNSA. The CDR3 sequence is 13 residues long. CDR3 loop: CASCLSVSYEQYF. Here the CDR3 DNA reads TGTGCCAGCTGCTTATCTGTTTCCTACGAGCAGTACTTC.

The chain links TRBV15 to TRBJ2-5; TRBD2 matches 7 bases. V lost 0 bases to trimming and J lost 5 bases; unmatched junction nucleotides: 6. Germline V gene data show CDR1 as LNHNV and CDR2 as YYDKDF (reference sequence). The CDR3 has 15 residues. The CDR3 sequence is CATSRDGRGRETQYF. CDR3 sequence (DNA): TGTGCCACCAGCAGAGATGGGAGGGGAAGGGAGACCCAGTACTTC.

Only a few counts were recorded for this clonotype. In DNA form, the CDR3 reads TGTGCCAGCAGCTTGATGGGGGGCGAAAACATTCAGTACTTC. Protein sequence: CASSLMGGENIQYF. The genes are TRBV7-2 and TRBJ2-4; D tentatively fits TRBD1 or TRBD2 (6 bases each). CDR1 SGHTA and CDR2 FQGNSA come from the germline V gene. This CDR3 is 14 amino acids long. Between the trimmed V and J ends, which lost 3 bases and 5 bases, there was a span of 11 bases. The whole variable domain, remainder taken from reference TRBV7-2 and TRBJ2-4, is GAGVSQSPSNKVTEKGKDVELRCDPISGHTALYWYRQSLGQGLEFLIYFQGNSAPDKSGLPSDRFSAERTGGSVSTLTIQRTQQEDSAVYLCASSLMGGENIQYFGAGTRLSVL.

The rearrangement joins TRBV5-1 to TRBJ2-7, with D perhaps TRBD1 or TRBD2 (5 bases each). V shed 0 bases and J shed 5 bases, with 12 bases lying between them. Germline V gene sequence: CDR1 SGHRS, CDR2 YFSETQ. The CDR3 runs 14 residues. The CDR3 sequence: CASSLDGRDHEQYF. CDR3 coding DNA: TGCGCCAGCAGCTTGGACGGCAGGGACCACGAGCAGTACTTC.

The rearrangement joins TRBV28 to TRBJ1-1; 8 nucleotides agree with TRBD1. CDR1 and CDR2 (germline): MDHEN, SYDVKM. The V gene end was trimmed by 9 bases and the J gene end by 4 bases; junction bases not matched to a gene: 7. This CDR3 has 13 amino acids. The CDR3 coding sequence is TGTGCCAGTAACAGGGGGGCGAGCACTGAAGCTTTCTTT. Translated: CASNRGASTEAFF.

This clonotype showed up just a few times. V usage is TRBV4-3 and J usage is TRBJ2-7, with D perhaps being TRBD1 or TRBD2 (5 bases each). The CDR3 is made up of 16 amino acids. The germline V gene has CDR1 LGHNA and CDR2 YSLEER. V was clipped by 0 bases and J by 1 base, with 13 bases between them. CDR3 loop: CASSQDRGSGSYEQYF. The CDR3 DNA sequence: TGCGCCAGCAGCCAAGACCGGGGCAGTGGGTCCTACGAGCAGTACTTC.

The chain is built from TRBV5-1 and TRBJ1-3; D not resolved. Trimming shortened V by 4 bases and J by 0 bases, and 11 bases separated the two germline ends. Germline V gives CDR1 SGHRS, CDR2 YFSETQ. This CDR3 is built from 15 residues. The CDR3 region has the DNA TGCGCCAGCAGCGAGACTCAAATCTCTGGAAACACCATATATTTT. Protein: CASSETQISGNTIYF.

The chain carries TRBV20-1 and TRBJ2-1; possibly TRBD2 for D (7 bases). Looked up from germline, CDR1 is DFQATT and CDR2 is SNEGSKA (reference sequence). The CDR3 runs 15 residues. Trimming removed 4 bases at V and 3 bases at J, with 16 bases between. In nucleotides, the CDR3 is TGCAGTGCTATACACGGGGGGCTCGGCTACAATGAGCAGTTCTTC. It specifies CSAIHGGLGYNEQFF.

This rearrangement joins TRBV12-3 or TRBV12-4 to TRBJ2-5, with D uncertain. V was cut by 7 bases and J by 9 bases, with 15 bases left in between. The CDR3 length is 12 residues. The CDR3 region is CASNPWRRAQYF. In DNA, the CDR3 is TGTGCCAGCAATCCTTGGAGACGGGCCCAGTACTTC.

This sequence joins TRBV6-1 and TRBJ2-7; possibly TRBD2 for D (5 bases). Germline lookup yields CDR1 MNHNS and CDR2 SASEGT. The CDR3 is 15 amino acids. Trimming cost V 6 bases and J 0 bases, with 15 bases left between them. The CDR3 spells CASSLSVWDSYEQYF. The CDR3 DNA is TGTGCCAGCAGCCTTAGCGTGTGGGACTCCTACGAGCAGTACTTC.

CDR3 in amino acids: CASSQDWGSGSPLHF. In DNA form, the CDR3 reads TGCGCCAGCAGCCAAGACTGGGGCTCTGGGTCACCCCTCCACTTT. J is TRBJ1-6 and V is TRBV4-3; possibly TRBD1 for D (5 bases). The V gene lost 0 bases and the J gene lost 10 bases, with 13 bases spanning the gap. The CDR3 is 15 amino acids. Germline V gene sequence: CDR1 LGHNA, CDR2 YSLEER.

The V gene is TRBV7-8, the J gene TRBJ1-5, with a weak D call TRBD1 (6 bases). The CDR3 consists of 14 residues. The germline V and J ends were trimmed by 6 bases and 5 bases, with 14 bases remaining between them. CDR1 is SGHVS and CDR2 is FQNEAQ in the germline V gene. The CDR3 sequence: CASSSDRTYQPQHF. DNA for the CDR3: TGTGCCAGCAGTTCCGACAGGACCTATCAGCCCCAGCATTTT.

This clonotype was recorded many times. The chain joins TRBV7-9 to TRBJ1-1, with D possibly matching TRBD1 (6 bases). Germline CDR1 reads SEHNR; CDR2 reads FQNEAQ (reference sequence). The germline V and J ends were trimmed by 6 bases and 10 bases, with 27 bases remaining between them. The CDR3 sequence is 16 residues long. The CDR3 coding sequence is TGTGCCAGCAGTCCCCCGGGGAGAGGGGGGGCTTTCGGAGCTTTCTTT. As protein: CASSPPGRGGAFGAFF.

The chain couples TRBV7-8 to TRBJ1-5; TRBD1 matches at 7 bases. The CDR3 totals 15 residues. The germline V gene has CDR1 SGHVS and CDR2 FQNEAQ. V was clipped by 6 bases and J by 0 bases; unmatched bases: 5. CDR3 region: CASSFDRDSNQPQHF. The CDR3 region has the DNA TGTGCCAGCAGTTTTGACAGGGATAGCAATCAGCCCCAGCATTTT.

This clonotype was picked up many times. Here the CDR3 reads CASSLALGRSYEQYF. CDR3 coding DNA: TGCGCCAGCAGCTTGGCCCTGGGCAGGTCCTACGAGCAGTACTTC. The chain links TRBV5-1 to TRBJ2-7; no definite D call. V was shortened by 0 bases and J by 1 base, with 11 bases between the two germline ends. Germline CDR1 SGHRS, CDR2 YFSETQ. The CDR3 consists of 15 residues.

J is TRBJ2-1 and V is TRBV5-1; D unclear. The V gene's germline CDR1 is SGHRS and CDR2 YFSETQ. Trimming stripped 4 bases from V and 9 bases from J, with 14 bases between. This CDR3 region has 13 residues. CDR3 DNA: TGCGCCAGCAGCCCGGATCAGACCGTTGAGCAGTTCTTC. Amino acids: CASSPDQTVEQFF.

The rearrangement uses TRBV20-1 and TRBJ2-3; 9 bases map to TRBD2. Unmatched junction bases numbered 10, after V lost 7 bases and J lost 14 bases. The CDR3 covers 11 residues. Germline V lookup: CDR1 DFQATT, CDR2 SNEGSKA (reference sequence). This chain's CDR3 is CSVPGLAQRYF. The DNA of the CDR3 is TGCAGTGTTCCAGGACTAGCGCAGCGGTATTTT.

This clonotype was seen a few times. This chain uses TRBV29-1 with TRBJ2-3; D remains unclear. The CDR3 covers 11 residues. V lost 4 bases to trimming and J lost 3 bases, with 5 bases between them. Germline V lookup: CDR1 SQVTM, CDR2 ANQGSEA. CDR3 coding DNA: TGCAGCGTTGCGGCGACAGATACGCAGTATTTT. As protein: CSVAATDTQYF.

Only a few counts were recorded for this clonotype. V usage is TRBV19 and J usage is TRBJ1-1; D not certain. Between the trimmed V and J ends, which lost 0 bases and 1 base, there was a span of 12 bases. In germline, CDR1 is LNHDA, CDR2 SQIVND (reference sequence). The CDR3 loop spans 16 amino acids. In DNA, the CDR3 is TGTGCCAGTAGTATAGAGGAGGGTTTTGGGAACACTGAAGCTTTCTTT. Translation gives CASSIEEGFGNTEAFF.

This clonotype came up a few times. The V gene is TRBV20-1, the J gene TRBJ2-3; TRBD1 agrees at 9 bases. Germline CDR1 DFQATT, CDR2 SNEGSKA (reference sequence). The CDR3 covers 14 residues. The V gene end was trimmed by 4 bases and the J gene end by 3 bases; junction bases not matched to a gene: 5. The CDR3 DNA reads TGCAGTGCTATTACAGGGGGCGCGACAGATACGCAGTATTTT. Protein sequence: CSAITGGATDTQYF.

CDR3 nucleotide sequence: TGTGCCAGCAGCGGAGAAGCGGGACACCCAGGAGGGGCTTTCTTT. Translated: CASSGEAGHPGGAFF. The chain couples TRBV7-2 to TRBJ1-1; D is possibly TRBD1 (6 bases). Trimming removed 5 bases at V and 11 bases at J, with 24 bases between. Germline CDR1 SGHTA, CDR2 FQGNSA. This CDR3 has 15 residues.

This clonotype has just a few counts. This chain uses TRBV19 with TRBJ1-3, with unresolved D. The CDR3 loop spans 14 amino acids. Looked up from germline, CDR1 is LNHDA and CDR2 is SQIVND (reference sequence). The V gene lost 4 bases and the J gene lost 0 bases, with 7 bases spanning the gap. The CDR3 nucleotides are TGTGCCAGTAGTACATCGGGCTCTGGAAACACCATATATTTT. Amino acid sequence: CASSTSGSGNTIYF.

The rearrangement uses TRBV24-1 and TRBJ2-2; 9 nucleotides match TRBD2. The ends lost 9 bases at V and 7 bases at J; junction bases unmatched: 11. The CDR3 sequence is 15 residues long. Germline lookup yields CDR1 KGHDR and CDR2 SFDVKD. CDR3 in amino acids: CATGEASGVSGELFF. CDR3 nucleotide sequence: TGTGCCACCGGAGAGGCTAGCGGGGTTAGCGGGGAGCTGTTTTTT.

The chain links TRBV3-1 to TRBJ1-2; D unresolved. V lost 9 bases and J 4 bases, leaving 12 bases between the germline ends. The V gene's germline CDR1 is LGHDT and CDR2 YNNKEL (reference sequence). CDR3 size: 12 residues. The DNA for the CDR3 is TGTGCCAGTACGTTGGGGAGCTATGGCTACACCTTC. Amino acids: CASTLGSYGYTF.